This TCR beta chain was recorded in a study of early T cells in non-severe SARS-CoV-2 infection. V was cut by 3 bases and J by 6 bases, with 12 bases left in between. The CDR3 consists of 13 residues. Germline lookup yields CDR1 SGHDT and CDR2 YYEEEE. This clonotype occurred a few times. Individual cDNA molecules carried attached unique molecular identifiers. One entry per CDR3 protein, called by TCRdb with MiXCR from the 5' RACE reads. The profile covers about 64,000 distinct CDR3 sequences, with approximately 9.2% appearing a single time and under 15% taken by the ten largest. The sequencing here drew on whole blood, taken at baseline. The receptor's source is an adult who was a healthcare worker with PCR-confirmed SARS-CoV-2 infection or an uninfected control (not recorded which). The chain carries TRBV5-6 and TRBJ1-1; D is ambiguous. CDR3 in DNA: TGTGCCAGCAGCTCTCTAATGGACCCTGAAGCTTTCTTT. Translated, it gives CASSSLMDPEAFF.